The clone carrying this T cell receptor beta chain was detected ten times or more. What it binds is not known. This entry belongs to a study of molecular identifiers for immune sequencing clone quantification. Methods described previously were used for bulk TCR libraries, and listed TCR primers were applied. TCRdb called the PCR reads again in MiXCR, with one record for every CDR3 protein. This table holds 490,000 or so distinct CDR3 sequences, about 22% found once. Germline V gives CDR1 MGHRA, CDR2 YSYEKL. Trimming removed 3 bases at V and 5 bases at J, with 10 bases between. This CDR3 has 13 amino acids. Sorting recovered naive CD8 T cells on a CD8+CD4-CCR7+CD45RA+ profile. Notes on the study in general: Should identical TCR molecules share a barcode, the sizes of highly expanded clones could be underestimated.

This TCR came from a human donor in good health. Some libraries in this study had Jurkat cell RNA spiked in. Specimen: naive CD8+ T cells from blood, with Jurkat cell RNA spiked in. Subset: FACS-sorted CD8+CD4-CCR7+CD45RA+ naive T cells. The chain couples TRBV4-1 to TRBJ1-2; the D is unclear. The chain's CDR3 is CASSHGAVYGYTF. CDR3 bases: TGCGCCAGCAGCCATGGAGCAGTATATGGCTACACCTTC.